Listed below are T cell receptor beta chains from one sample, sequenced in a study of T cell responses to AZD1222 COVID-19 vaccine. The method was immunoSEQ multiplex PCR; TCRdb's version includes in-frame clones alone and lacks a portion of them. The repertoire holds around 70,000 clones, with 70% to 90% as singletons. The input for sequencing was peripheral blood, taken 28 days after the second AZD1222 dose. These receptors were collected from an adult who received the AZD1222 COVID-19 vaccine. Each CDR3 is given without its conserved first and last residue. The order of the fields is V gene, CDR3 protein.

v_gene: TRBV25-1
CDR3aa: ASSDTAVKYEQY

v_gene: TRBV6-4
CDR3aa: ASSSQGTGELF

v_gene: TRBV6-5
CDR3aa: ASSLRGGNQPQH

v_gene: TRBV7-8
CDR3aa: ASSLTGAGGDQPQH

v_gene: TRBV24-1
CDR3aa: ATSDLTGNYGYT

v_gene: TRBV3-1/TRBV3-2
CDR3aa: ASSQRNEQY

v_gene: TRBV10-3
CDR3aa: AISDPGTPSEQY

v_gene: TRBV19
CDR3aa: ASRQGVAGNTIY

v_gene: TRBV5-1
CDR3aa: ASSFLAPNTEAF

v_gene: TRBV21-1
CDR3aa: ARPPPSALPYNEQF

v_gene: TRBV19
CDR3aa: ASNLAGTGNEQF